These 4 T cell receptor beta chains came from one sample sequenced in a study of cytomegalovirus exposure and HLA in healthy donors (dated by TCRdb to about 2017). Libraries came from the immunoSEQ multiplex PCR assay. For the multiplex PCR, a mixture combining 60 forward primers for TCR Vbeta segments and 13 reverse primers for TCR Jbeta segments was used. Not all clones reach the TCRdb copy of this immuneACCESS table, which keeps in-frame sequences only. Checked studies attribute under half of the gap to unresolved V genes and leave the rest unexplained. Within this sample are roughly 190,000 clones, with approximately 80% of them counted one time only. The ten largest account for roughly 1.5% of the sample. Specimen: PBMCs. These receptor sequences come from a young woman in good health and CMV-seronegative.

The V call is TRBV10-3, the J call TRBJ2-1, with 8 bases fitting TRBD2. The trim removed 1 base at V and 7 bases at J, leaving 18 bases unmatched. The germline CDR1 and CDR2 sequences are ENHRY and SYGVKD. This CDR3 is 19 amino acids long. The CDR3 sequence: CAISEYDLTSATSGNEQFF. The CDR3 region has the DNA TGTGCCATCAGTGAGTACGACCTGACTAGCGCAACCTCGGGGAATGAGCAGTTCTTC.

CDR3 nucleotide sequence: TGCAGCGTGGGGCAGCGGGATCCCAAAAACATTCAGTACTTC. Encoded protein: CSVGQRDPKNIQYF. The chain couples TRBV29-1 to TRBJ2-4, with TRBD2 identical over 7 bases. This CDR3 comprises 14 residues. Germline CDR1 SQVTM, CDR2 ANQGSEA. The V segment lost 6 bases and the J segment 2 bases; nucleotides outside the gene matches: 7. Full variable domain (missing parts from reference TRBV29-1 and TRBJ2-4): SAVISQKPSRDICQRGTSLTIQCQVDSQVTMMFWYRQQPGQSLTLIATANQGSEATYESGFVIDKFPISRPNLTFSTLTVSNMSPEDSSIYLCSVGQRDPKNIQYFGAGTRLSVL.

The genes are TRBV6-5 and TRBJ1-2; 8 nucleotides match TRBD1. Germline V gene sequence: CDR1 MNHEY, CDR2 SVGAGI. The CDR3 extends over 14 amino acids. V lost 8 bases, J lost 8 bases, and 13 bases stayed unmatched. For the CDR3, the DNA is TGTGCCAGCTTAGAGGCAGGGGGCGCGGGAGGCTACACCTTC. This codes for CASLEAGGAGGYTF.

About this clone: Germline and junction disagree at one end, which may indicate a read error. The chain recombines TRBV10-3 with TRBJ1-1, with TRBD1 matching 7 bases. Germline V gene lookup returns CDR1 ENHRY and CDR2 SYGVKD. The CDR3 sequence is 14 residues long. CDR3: CASSSGTVNTEAFF. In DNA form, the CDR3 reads TGTGCCAGCAGTTCCGGGACAGTGAACACTGAAGCTTTCTTT.